Each of the 17 T cell receptor beta chains below was sequenced from the same sample in a study of blood T cell repertoires in COVID-19. Clones were sequenced by immunoSEQ multiplex PCR, and TCRdb holds only the in-frame ones, with some missing. The sample holds under 130,000 clones; about 90% are singletons and the top ten take 5% to 7.5%. Sequencing input: peripheral blood. All receptors derive from a human donor in a cohort sampled during active COVID-19.

This rearrangement joins TRBV9 to TRBJ1-6, with 8 bases fitting TRBD1. This CDR3 has 18 residues. Looked up from germline, CDR1 is SGDLS and CDR2 is YYNGEE. Trimming removed 8 bases from V and 7 bases from J; junction bases left unmatched: 20. CDR3 in DNA: TGTGCCAGTATCGATAGTAGGGCAGGGGGCTTTAAAAATTCACCCCTCCACTTT. Its protein is CASIDSRAGGFKNSPLHF.

The V and J genes are TRBV11-2 and TRBJ1-4, with D perhaps TRBD1 (6 bases). The CDR3 length is 15 residues. Trimming left V 6 bases short and J 8 bases short, with 19 bases between. The germline CDR1 and CDR2 sequences are SGHAT and FQNNGV. The CDR3 spells CASSQTGSPYEKLFF. Here the CDR3 DNA reads TGTGCCAGCAGTCAAACAGGGAGCCCTTACGAAAAACTGTTTTTT.

The rearrangement joins TRBV27 to TRBJ1-2; D perhaps matches TRBD1 (6 bases). Trimming removed 5 bases from V and 8 bases from J, with 18 bases in between. The CDR3 sequence is 14 residues long. Germline V gene sequence: CDR1 MNHEY, CDR2 SMNVEV (reference sequence). For the CDR3, the DNA is TGTGCCAGCAGTCTACGACAGGACCGCGGGGGCTACACCTTC. Amino acid sequence: CASSLRQDRGGYTF.

The chain uses TRBV11-2 and TRBJ2-1; TRBD2 matches at 9 bases. The V and J ends lost 5 bases and 5 bases, in that order; junction bases with no gene match: 7. There are 15 residues in the CDR3. The germline CDR1 and CDR2 sequences are SGHAT and FQNNGV. CDR3 amino acids: CASSTRSGGNNEQFF. The CDR3 region has the DNA TGTGCCAGCAGCACCCGTAGCGGGGGAAACAATGAGCAGTTCTTC.

The chain couples TRBV6-6 to TRBJ2-7; D may be TRBD1 (5 bases). CDR1 and CDR2 (germline): MNHNY, SVGAGI (reference sequence). Trimming took 2 bases from V and 3 from J, leaving 11 bases between them. CDR3 length equals 14 residues. The CDR3: CASSYNQGIYEQYF. Written as DNA, the CDR3 is TGTGCCAGCAGTTACAATCAGGGTATCTACGAGCAGTACTTC.

The V gene is TRBV7-2, the J gene TRBJ1-2, with 9 bases fitting TRBD1. This CDR3 spans 16 amino acids. The germline CDR1 and CDR2 sequences are SGHTA and FQGNSA. Germline trimming cut 2 bases from V and 6 bases from J; bases unmatched to any gene: 10. CDR3 in DNA: TGTGCCAGCAGCTTAACAACAGGGGGCTTTGGAGATGGCTACACCTTC. It codes for CASSLTTGGFGDGYTF.

The V call is TRBV7-2, the J call TRBJ2-5; D gene uncertain. V was pared by 1 base and J by 1 base, with 10 bases between. Looked up from germline, CDR1 is SGHTA and CDR2 is FQGNSA. This CDR3 comprises 15 residues. The chain's CDR3 is CASSLVNGFQETQYF. DNA of the CDR3: TGTGCCAGCAGCTTAGTCAACGGGTTCCAAGAGACCCAGTACTTC.

The genes are TRBV4-1 and TRBJ2-7; a possible D gene is TRBD1 (6 bases). Germline V gene lookup returns CDR1 MGHRA and CDR2 YSYEKL. V was trimmed by 1 base and J by 3 bases, leaving 16 bases between them. The CDR3 is made up of 16 amino acids. The CDR3 DNA sequence: TGCGCCAGCAGCCAAGGGGCCGGCAGGGGCGACTACGAGCAGTACTTC. Protein: CASSQGAGRGDYEQYF.

The V and J genes are TRBV4-2 and TRBJ2-1; 8 bases are a match to TRBD2. With 3 bases clipped from V and 9 bases from J, the junction kept 4 bases outside the gene matches. This CDR3 has 13 amino acids. The V gene's germline CDR1 is LGHNA and CDR2 YNFKEQ. The CDR3 coding sequence is TGTGCCAGCAGCCAGGGGACTAGGAGTGAGCAGTTCTTC. It codes for CASSQGTRSEQFF.

This chain joins TRBV7-5 and TRBJ2-3; TRBD1, the table's D call, lacks a check against the DNA. TRBV7-5 is classified as a pseudogene. The CDR3 is 16 amino acids. CDR3 protein: CVRSLEPGVFADTQYF. DNA for the CDR3: TGTGTCAGAAGCTTAGAGCCAGGGGTGTTCGCAGATACGCAGTATTTT.

This chain uses TRBV6-5 with TRBJ2-7; maybe TRBD1 (6 bases). Trimming shortened V by 7 bases and J by 0 bases, and 16 bases separated the two germline ends. Per germline, CDR1 MNHEY and CDR2 SVGAGI. The CDR3 has 15 residues. The CDR3 here is CASNPDSPLSYEQYF. The CDR3 DNA follows: TGTGCCAGCAACCCGGACAGTCCCCTCTCCTACGAGCAGTACTTC.

The chain couples TRBV20-1 to TRBJ1-5, with 7 bases fitting TRBD1. V was clipped by 6 bases and J by 11 bases; unmatched bases: 7. The CDR3 length is 11 residues. From germline, CDR1 is DFQATT and CDR2 SNEGSKA (reference sequence). The CDR3 coding sequence is TGCAGTGCGCCACAGGGGTGGGCCCAGCATTTT. Protein: CSAPQGWAQHF.

The chain employs TRBV4-1 and TRBJ2-5; TRBD2 might be the D (6 bases). V was shortened by 1 base and J by 5 bases, with 14 bases between the two germline ends. The germline CDR1 and CDR2 sequences are MGHRA and YSYEKL. The CDR3 has 15 amino acids. DNA for the CDR3: TGCGCCAGCAGCCAAGGGAGGAGGGTTGGGGAGACCCAGTACTTC. Amino acid sequence: CASSQGRRVGETQYF.

V is TRBV28 and J is TRBJ2-3, with a possible D match to TRBD2 (6 bases). Per the germline V gene, CDR1 is MDHEN and CDR2 is SYDVKM. V gave up 3 bases and J gave up 5 bases, with 18 bases separating them. The length of the CDR3 is 16 residues. This chain's CDR3 is CASSFARELGGDTQYF. The CDR3 region has the DNA TGTGCCAGCAGTTTCGCGAGGGAGCTGGGAGGAGATACGCAGTATTTT.

The J gene is TRBJ2-1, the V gene TRBV28, with 9 bases fitting TRBD1. V dropped 8 bases and J dropped 4; count of bases not matched to a gene: 9. The CDR3 runs to 15 residues. Germline V gives CDR1 MDHEN, CDR2 SYDVKM. For the CDR3, the DNA is TGTGCCAGCTTGAAGGGACAGGGCCTTTACAATGAGCAGTTCTTC. Translating gives CASLKGQGLYNEQFF.

The rearrangement links TRBV6-5 to TRBJ2-7; 12 bases agree with TRBD2. Losses at the gene ends were 7 bases for V and 5 bases for J; bases not matched to a gene: 3. The CDR3 runs 13 residues. The germline V gene has CDR1 MNHEY and CDR2 SVGAGI. The CDR3 nucleotides read TGTGCCAGCACTAGACTAGCGGGAGACGAGCAGTACTTC. It is translated as CASTRLAGDEQYF.

The rearrangement joins TRBV28 to TRBJ2-1; maybe TRBD2 (5 bases). Trimming stripped 1 base from V and 5 bases from J, with 12 bases between. The CDR3 spans 15 residues. Germline values: CDR1 MDHEN, CDR2 SYDVKM. CDR3 sequence (DNA): TGTGCCAGCAGTTTATTCTCAGAGACTAACAATGAGCAGTTCTTC. Translating gives CASSLFSETNNEQFF. Variable domain in full (rest from reference TRBV28 and TRBJ2-1): DVKVTQSSRYLVKRTGEKVFLECVQDMDHENMFWYRQDPGLGLRLIYFSYDVKMKEKGDIPEGYSVSREKKERFSLILESASTNQTSMYLCASSLFSETNNEQFFGPGTRLTVL.